The 25 T cell receptor beta chains below all came from one sample that was sequenced in a study of T-cell reconstitution after alpha-beta-depleted transplantation in children. It was with unique molecular identifiers that the TCRbeta library was prepared. MiXCR, run by TCRdb on the PCR reads, gives a single entry per CDR3 protein. Of about 400,000 distinct CDR3 sequences in the sample, roughly 22% were seen once. This sample comprised PBMCs from the stem cell graft donor, obtained from the stem cell graft. The receptors originated from a human donor who donated a stem cell graft to a child with acute myeloid leukemia.

This clonotype has ten or more counts. The chain carries TRBV12-3 or TRBV12-4 and TRBJ2-1; 7 nucleotides agree with TRBD2. V dropped 3 bases and J dropped 9; count of bases not matched to a gene: 11. This CDR3 comprises 15 residues. CDR3 coding DNA: TGTGCCAGCAGTTTGGGAGGGAATAGGGTTCTTGAGCAGTTCTTC. This gives the protein CASSLGGNRVLEQFF.

The chain recombines TRBV4-1 with TRBJ2-1, with D tentatively TRBD2 (6 bases). V lost 1 base and J lost 4, with 11 bases in between. The germline V gene encodes CDR1 MGHRA and CDR2 YSYEKL. There are 15 residues in the CDR3. CDR3 nucleotides: TGCGCCAGCAGCCAAGTAATAGCGGCTTACAATGAGCAGTTCTTC. Amino acids: CASSQVIAAYNEQFF.

The rearrangement uses TRBV7-2 and TRBJ2-1, with D unclear. V dropped 2 bases and J dropped 8 bases, with 13 bases sitting between them. The CDR3 loop spans 14 amino acids. Germline CDR1 SGHTA, CDR2 FQGNSA. CDR3 in amino acids: CASSLSRHNHEQFF. In nucleotides, the CDR3 is TGTGCCAGCAGCTTAAGTAGGCATAACCATGAGCAGTTCTTC.

This chain uses TRBV24-1 with TRBJ1-2; 8 bases are a match to TRBD1. This CDR3 spans 16 amino acids. CDR1 is KGHDR and CDR2 is SFDVKD in the germline V gene. V was pared by 3 bases and J by 4 bases, with 9 bases of the junction left unmatched. CDR3 protein: CATSDTGQGDGYGYTF. CDR3 DNA: TGTGCCACCAGTGATACCGGACAGGGCGACGGCTATGGCTACACCTTC.

The V call is TRBV20-1, the J call TRBJ2-1; a possible D gene is TRBD2 (6 bases). This CDR3 region has 16 residues. V shed 2 bases and J shed 4 bases, with 18 bases lying between them. Germline V gene data show CDR1 as DFQATT and CDR2 as SNEGSKA (reference sequence). In DNA, the CDR3 is TGCAGTGCTAGAAAATCGCTGGTGCGGGAATACAATGAGCAGTTCTTC. Translation: CSARKSLVREYNEQFF.

This clonotype was detected a few times. This chain links TRBV12-3 or TRBV12-4 with TRBJ1-1; perhaps TRBD1 as D (5 bases). CDR3 size: 14 residues. V dropped 6 bases and J dropped 4 bases, with 15 bases sitting between them. CDR3 loop: CASSPGRGSTEAFF. CDR3 sequence (DNA): TGTGCCAGCAGCCCGGGACGGGGGAGCACTGAAGCTTTCTTT.

V gene TRBV29-1 combines with J gene TRBJ1-1; D is ambiguous. V lost 2 bases, J lost 10 bases, and 11 bases lay in between. Germline CDR1 SQVTM, CDR2 ANQGSEA. The CDR3 has 11 residues. DNA of the CDR3: TGCAGCGTTGAAATCGGGGAGATAGCTTTCTTT. Its protein is CSVEIGEIAFF.

The chain links TRBV12-3 or TRBV12-4 to TRBJ2-7; 8 nucleotides match TRBD1. CDR3 length: 14 amino acids. V was clipped by 5 bases and J by 0 bases; unmatched bases: 3. The DNA for the CDR3 is TGTGCCAGCAGTGGGGACAGGAGCTCCTACGAGCAGTACTTC. It specifies CASSGDRSSYEQYF.

This clonotype was picked up many times. The V call is TRBV20-1, the J call TRBJ2-2; the D gene is possibly TRBD2 (5 bases). The V gene lost 5 bases and the J gene lost 8 bases, with 12 bases spanning the gap. Germline assignment: CDR1 DFQATT and CDR2 SNEGSKA (reference sequence). There are 12 residues in the CDR3. Written as DNA, the CDR3 is TGCAGTGCTGGAGTACTAGATGGGGAGCTGTTTTTT. Its translation is CSAGVLDGELFF.

This clonotype was counted between two and nine times. The chain couples TRBV12-3 or TRBV12-4 to TRBJ1-6; 7 bases line up with TRBD1. This CDR3 contains 15 residues. V was clipped by 5 bases and J by 7 bases; unmatched bases: 8. In DNA, the CDR3 is TGTGCCAGCAGTAAACAGGGGTACCTCAATTCACCCCTCCACTTT. Translation: CASSKQGYLNSPLHF.

This clonotype was detected only a few times. The genes are TRBV6-2 or TRBV6-3 and TRBJ1-1; 9 bases align to TRBD1. CDR1 and CDR2 from the germline V gene are MNHEY and SVGEGT. This CDR3 comprises 13 residues. With 4 bases clipped from V and 3 bases from J, the junction kept 0 bases outside the gene matches. CDR3 sequence: CASSWTGDTEAFF. CDR3 sequence (DNA): TGTGCCAGCAGTTGGACAGGGGACACTGAAGCTTTCTTT.

This clonotype turned up a few times. The gene calls are TRBV12-3 or TRBV12-4 and TRBJ1-1; unclear D gene. The CDR3 totals 12 residues. With 1 base removed from V and 6 bases from J, the gap between germline ends came to 6 bases. DNA for the CDR3: TGTGCCAGCAGTTTAGGTTCCGCTGAAGCTTTCTTT. Its protein is CASSLGSAEAFF.

The chain couples TRBV4-1 to TRBJ2-1, with 8 bases matching TRBD1. V lost 1 base, J lost 6 bases, and 2 bases stayed unmatched. CDR3 length equals 14 residues. The germline V gene has CDR1 MGHRA and CDR2 YSYEKL. The DNA for the CDR3 is TGCGCCAGCAGCCAAGTCGACAGGGGCAATGAGCAGTTCTTC. Its translation: CASSQVDRGNEQFF.

This clonotype has only a few counts. The chain recombines TRBV12-3 or TRBV12-4 with TRBJ2-7; 7 nucleotides match TRBD1. Trimming removed 6 bases from V and 0 bases from J; junction bases left unmatched: 8. The CDR3 totals 15 residues. CDR3 DNA: TGTGCCAGCAGAACCGGGACAGAGATCTCCTACGAGCAGTACTTC. It translates to CASRTGTEISYEQYF.

This clonotype was counted only a few times. The rearrangement joins TRBV24-1 to TRBJ2-1, with D possibly being TRBD1 (5 bases). V was shortened by 0 bases and J by 0 bases, with 11 bases between the two germline ends. The CDR3 sequence is 17 residues long. Germline CDR1 reads KGHDR; CDR2 reads SFDVKD. In DNA form, the CDR3 reads TGTGCCACCAGTGATTTGGGACGAGACAGCTCCTACAATGAGCAGTTCTTC. Translation gives CATSDLGRDSSYNEQFF.

This clonotype was seen ten or more times. The V call is TRBV5-1, the J call TRBJ2-3; maybe TRBD2 (6 bases). CDR3 length: 15 amino acids. With 0 bases removed from V and 3 bases from J, the gap between germline ends came to 11 bases. Per germline, CDR1 SGHRS and CDR2 YFSETQ. The CDR3 protein is CASSLEDRGTDTQYF. For the CDR3, the DNA is TGCGCCAGCAGCTTGGAGGATCGGGGGACAGATACGCAGTATTTT.

This clonotype was seen only once. This chain uses TRBV19 with TRBJ2-3; D gene unclear. With 5 bases removed from V and 5 bases from J, the gap between germline ends came to 17 bases. The germline V gene encodes CDR1 LNHDA and CDR2 SQIVND (reference sequence). The CDR3 totals 15 residues. The CDR3 reads CASSSTPSLGDTQYF. The CDR3 DNA is TGTGCCAGTAGTTCAACCCCCTCCTTAGGAGATACGCAGTATTTT.

This chain connects TRBV24-1 to TRBJ2-7; D is ambiguous. Trimming shortened V by 9 bases and J by 1 base, and 15 bases separated the two germline ends. Germline V gene lookup returns CDR1 KGHDR and CDR2 SFDVKD. The CDR3 consists of 14 residues. CDR3 region: CATPQTGPSYEQYF. The CDR3, as DNA: TGTGCCACCCCTCAGACGGGTCCGTCCTACGAGCAGTACTTC.

This chain's CDR3 is CASSSGYIYEQYF. CDR3 DNA sequence: TGTGCCAGCAGTTCCGGGTACATCTACGAGCAGTACTTC. The chain couples TRBV12-3 or TRBV12-4 to TRBJ2-7; D unresolved. CDR3 size: 13 residues. Between the trimmed V and J ends, which lost 4 bases and 3 bases, there was a span of 10 bases.

Only a few counts were recorded for this clonotype. The chain employs TRBV5-6 and TRBJ2-1; 8 positions match TRBD1. The J segment lost 5 bases and the V segment lost 4 bases, leaving 8 bases of the junction unmatched. Per germline, CDR1 SGHDT and CDR2 YYEEEE. CDR3 length: 15 residues. CDR3 DNA sequence: TGTGCCAGCAGCGTACCGGGACAGGAGCACAATGAGCAGTTCTTC. Protein sequence: CASSVPGQEHNEQFF.

V and J are TRBV10-3 and TRBJ2-6; the match to TRBD1 covers 9 bases. Looked up from germline, CDR1 is ENHRY and CDR2 is SYGVKD. The CDR3 loop spans 19 amino acids. Trimming cost V 9 bases and J 3 bases; bases outside gene matches: 18. In nucleotides, the CDR3 is TGTGCCATTGGGGAGGGAGGGACAGGGTTTGGTTTTGGGGCCAACGTCCTGACTTTC. This codes for CAIGEGGTGFGFGANVLTF.

The chain carries TRBV3-1 and TRBJ2-1; D unclear. V was trimmed by 0 bases and J by 6 bases, leaving 6 bases between them. Germline CDR1 LGHDT, CDR2 YNNKEL (reference sequence). The CDR3 sequence is 13 residues long. The CDR3 protein is CASSQDWGNEQFF. The CDR3 DNA sequence: TGTGCCAGCAGCCAAGATTGGGGCAATGAGCAGTTCTTC.

With regard to this clonotype: This could be a read error, since a much larger clone is one nucleotide away. The CDR3 spells CASRPTSGRTYNEQLF. As DNA, the CDR3 is TGTGCCAGCAGGCCTACTAGCGGGAGGACCTACAATGAGCAGTTGTTC. This sequence joins TRBV12-3 or TRBV12-4 and TRBJ2-1; 12 bases fit TRBD2. The CDR3 runs 16 residues.

A single count supports this clonotype. The rearrangement links TRBV20-1 to TRBJ2-7, with 10 bases lining up with TRBD2. Germline V lookup: CDR1 DFQATT, CDR2 SNEGSKA (reference sequence). The junction had 6 bases not matched to a gene; V was cut back by 4 bases and J by 0 bases. The CDR3 totals 15 residues. The CDR3 loop reads CSATKSGRASYEQYF. CDR3 DNA sequence: TGCAGTGCTACTAAGAGCGGGAGGGCCTCCTACGAGCAGTACTTC.

This clonotype was seen a handful of times. The V call is TRBV7-2, the J call TRBJ2-7; D possibly corresponds to TRBD1 (5 bases). The germline V gene has CDR1 SGHTA and CDR2 FQGNSA. The CDR3 covers 15 residues. Trimming stripped 0 bases from V and 0 bases from J, with 9 bases between. The CDR3 DNA reads TGTGCCAGCAGCTTAGCAGGGGCACCCTCCTACGAGCAGTACTTC. Its protein product is CASSLAGAPSYEQYF.